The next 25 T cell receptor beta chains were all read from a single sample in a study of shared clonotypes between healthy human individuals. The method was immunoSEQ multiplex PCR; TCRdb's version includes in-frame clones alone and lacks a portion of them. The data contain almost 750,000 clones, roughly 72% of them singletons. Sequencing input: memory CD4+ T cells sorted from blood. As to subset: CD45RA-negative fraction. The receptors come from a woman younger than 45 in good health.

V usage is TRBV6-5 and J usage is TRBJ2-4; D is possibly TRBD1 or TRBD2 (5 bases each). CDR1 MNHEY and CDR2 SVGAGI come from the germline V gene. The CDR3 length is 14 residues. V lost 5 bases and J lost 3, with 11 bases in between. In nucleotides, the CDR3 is TGTGCCAGCAGTGCCGTGGGGGTCAAAAACATTCAGTACTTC. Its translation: CASSAVGVKNIQYF.

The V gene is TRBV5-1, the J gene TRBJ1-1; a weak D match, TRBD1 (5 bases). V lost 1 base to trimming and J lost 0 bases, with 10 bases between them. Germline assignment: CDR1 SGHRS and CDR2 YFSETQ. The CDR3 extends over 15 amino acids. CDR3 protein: CASSLLPGMNTEAFF. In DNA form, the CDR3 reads TGCGCCAGCAGCTTGCTTCCAGGGATGAACACTGAAGCTTTCTTT.

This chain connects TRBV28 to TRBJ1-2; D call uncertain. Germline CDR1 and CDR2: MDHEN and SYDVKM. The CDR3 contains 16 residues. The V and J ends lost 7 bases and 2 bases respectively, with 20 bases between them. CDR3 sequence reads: CASTMGGVPTNYGYTF. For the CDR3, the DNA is TGTGCCAGCACCATGGGTGGGGTACCAACAAACTATGGCTACACCTTC.

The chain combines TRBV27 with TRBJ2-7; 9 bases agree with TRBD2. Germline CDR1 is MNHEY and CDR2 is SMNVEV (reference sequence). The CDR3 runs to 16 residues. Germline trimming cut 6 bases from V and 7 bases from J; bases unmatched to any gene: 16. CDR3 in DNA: TGTGCCAGCAGCCGGCAGCGGGAGGCCATCCGATTTGAGCAGTACTTC. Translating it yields CASSRQREAIRFEQYF.

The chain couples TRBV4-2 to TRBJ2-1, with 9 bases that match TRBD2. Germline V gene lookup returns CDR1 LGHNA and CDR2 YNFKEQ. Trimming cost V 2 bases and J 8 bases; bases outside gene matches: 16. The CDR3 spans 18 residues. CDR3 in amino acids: CASSQLAGEASASDEQFF. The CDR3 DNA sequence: TGTGCCAGCAGCCAATTAGCGGGAGAGGCCTCAGCGAGCGATGAGCAGTTCTTC.

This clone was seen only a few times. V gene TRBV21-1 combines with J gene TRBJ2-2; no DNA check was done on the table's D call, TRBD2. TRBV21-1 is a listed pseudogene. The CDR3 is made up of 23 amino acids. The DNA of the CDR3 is TGTGCCAGCAGCAAAGTATTTAGAAACGGGACTAGCGGGAAGAATTCGAACACCGGGGAGCTGTTTTTT. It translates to CASSKVFRNGTSGKNSNTGELFF.

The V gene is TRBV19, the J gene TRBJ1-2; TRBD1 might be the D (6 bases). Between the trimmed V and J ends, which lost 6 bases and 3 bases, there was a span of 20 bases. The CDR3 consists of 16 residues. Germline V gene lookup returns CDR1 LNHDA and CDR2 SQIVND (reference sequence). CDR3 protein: CASRISLTGAYYGYTF. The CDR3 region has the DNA TGTGCCAGTAGGATAAGTCTGACAGGAGCCTACTATGGCTACACCTTC.

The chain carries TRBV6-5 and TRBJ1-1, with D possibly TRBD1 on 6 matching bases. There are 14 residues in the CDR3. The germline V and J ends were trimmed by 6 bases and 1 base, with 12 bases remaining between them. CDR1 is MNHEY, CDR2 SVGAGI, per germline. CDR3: CASRAGHKNTEAFF. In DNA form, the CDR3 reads TGTGCCAGCAGGGCGGGACATAAGAACACTGAAGCTTTCTTT.

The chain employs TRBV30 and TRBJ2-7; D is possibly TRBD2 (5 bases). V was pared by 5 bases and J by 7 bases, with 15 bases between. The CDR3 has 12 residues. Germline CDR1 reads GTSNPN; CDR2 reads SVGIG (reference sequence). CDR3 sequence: CAWSRGPWEQYF. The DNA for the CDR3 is TGTGCCTGGTCCCGAGGGCCCTGGGAGCAGTACTTC. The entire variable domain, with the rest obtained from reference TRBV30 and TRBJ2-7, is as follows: SQTIHQWPATLVQPVGSPLSLECTVEGTSNPNLYWYRQAAGRGLQLLFYSVGIGQISSEVPQNLSASRPQDRQFILSSKKLLLSDSGFYLCAWSRGPWEQYFGPGTRLTVT.

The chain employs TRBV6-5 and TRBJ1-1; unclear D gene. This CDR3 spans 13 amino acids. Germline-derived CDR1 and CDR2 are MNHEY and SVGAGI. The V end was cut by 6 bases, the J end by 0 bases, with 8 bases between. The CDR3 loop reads CASRFFMNTEAFF. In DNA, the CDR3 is TGTGCCAGCAGGTTCTTCATGAACACTGAAGCTTTCTTT.

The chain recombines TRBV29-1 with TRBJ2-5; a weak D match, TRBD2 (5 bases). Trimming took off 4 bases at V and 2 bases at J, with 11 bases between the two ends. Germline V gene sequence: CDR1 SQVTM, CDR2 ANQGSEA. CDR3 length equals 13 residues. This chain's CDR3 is CSVGGAEQETQYF. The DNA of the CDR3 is TGCAGCGTTGGAGGAGCGGAACAAGAGACCCAGTACTTC.

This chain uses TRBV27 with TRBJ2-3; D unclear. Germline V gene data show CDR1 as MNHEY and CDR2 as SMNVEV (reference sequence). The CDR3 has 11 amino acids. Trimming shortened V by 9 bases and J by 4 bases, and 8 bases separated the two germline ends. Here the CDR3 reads CARLDADTQYF. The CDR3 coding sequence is TGTGCCAGACTTGACGCAGATACGCAGTATTTT.

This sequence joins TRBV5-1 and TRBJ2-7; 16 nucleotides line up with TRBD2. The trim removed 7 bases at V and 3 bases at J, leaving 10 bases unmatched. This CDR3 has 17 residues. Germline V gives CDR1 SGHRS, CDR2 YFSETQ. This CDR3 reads CASGGGTSGRGNYEQYF. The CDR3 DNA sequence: TGCGCCAGCGGTGGTGGGACTAGCGGGAGGGGAAACTACGAGCAGTACTTC. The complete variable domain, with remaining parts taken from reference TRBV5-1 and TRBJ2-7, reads KAGVTQTPRYLIKTRGQQVTLSCSPISGHRSVSWYQQTPGQGLQFLFEYFSETQRNKGNFPGRFSGRQFSNSRSEMNVSTLELGDSALYLCASGGGTSGRGNYEQYFGPGTRLTVT.

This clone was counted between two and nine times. The CDR3: CASSLGRGRATEAFF. The CDR3 DNA reads TGTGCCAGCAGCTTAGGTCGAGGGCGCGCCACTGAAGCTTTCTTT. The chain couples TRBV7-2 to TRBJ1-1, with D hard to call. V lost 1 base and J 4 bases, leaving 13 bases between the germline ends. The germline CDR1 and CDR2 sequences are SGHTA and FQGNSA. CDR3 length: 15 amino acids.

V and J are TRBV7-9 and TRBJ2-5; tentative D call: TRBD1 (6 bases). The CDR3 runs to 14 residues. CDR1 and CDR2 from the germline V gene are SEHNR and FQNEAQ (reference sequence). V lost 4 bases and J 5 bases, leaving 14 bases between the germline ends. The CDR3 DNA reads TGTGCCAGCAGCTACTTCGTGGGGGCTGAGACCCAGTACTTC. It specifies CASSYFVGAETQYF.

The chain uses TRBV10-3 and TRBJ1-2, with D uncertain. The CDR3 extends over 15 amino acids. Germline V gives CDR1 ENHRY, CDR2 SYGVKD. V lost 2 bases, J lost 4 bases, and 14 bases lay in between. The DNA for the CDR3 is TGTGCCATCAGTGAGAAAGGCAGGTCGGGCTATGGCTACACCTTC. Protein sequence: CAISEKGRSGYGYTF.

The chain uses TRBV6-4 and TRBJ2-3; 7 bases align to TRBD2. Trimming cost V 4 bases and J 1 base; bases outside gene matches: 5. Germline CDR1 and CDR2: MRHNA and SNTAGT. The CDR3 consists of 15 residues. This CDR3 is CASSVVAGGTDTQYF. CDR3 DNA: TGTGCCAGCAGTGTGGTTGCGGGAGGCACAGATACGCAGTATTTT.

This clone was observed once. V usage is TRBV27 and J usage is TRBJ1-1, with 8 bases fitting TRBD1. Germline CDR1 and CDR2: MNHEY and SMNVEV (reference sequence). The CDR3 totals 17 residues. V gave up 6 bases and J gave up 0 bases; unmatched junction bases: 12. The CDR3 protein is CASSPQGAMRMNTEAFF. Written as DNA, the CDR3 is TGTGCCAGCAGCCCCCAGGGGGCGATGCGCATGAACACTGAAGCTTTCTTT.

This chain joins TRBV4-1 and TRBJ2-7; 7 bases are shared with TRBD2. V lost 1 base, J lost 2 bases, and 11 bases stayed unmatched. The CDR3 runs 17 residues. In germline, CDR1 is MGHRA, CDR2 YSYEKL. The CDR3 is CASSQVPLAEPTYEQYF. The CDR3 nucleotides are TGCGCCAGCAGCCAAGTCCCGCTAGCGGAACCCACCTACGAGCAGTACTTC.

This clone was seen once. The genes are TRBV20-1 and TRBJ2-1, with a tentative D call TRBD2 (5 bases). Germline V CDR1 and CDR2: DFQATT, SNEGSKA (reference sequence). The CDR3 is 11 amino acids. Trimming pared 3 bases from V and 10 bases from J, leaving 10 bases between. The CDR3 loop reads CSARRLTEQFF. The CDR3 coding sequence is TGCAGTGCTAGGAGACTAACCGAGCAGTTCTTC.

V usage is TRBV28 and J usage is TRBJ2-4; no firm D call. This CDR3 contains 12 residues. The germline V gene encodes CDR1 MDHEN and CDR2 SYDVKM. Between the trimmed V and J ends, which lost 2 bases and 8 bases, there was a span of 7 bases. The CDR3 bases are TGTGCCAGCAGTTTACGCTGGCACATTCAGTACTTC. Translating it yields CASSLRWHIQYF.

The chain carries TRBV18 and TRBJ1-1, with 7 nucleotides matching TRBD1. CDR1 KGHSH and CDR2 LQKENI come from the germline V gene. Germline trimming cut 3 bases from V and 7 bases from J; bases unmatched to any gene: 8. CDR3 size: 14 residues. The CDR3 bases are TGTGCCAGCTCACCGGGGACAGCGATTGTTGAAGCTTTCTTT. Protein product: CASSPGTAIVEAFF.

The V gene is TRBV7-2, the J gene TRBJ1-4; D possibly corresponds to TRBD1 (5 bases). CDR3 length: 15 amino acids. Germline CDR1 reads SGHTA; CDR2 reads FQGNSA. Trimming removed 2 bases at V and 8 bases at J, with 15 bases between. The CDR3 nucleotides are TGTGCCAGCAGCTTAAGCATGGGGCTTTGGGAAAAACTGTTTTTT. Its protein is CASSLSMGLWEKLFF. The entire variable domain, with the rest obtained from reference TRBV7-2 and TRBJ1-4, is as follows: GAGVSQSPSNKVTEKGKDVELRCDPISGHTALYWYRQSLGQGLEFLIYFQGNSAPDKSGLPSDRFSAERTGGSVSTLTIQRTQQEDSAVYLCASSLSMGLWEKLFFGSGTQLSVL.

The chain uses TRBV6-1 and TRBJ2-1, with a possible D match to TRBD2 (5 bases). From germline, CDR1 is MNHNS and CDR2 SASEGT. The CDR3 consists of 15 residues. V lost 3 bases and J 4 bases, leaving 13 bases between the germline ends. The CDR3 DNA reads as TGTGCCAGCAGTGACCTGGGAGTCGGGTACAATGAGCAGTTCTTC. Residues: CASSDLGVGYNEQFF.

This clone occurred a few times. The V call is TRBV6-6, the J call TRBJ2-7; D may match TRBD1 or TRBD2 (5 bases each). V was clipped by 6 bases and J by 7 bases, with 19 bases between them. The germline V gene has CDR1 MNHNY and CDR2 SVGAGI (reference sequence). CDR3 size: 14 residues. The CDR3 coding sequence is TGTGCCAGCAGCCCCGGACAAGGAAGGAGGGAGCAGTACTTC. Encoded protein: CASSPGQGRREQYF.